This T cell receptor (beta chain) derives from a study of T cell repertoires in cytomegalovirus infection (dated by TCRdb to the late 2010s). Study-level background: Recently identified HLA-C-restricted CMV epitopes, whose presentation resists viral immunomodulation, were targeted by peptide stimulations together with well-studied HLA-B-restricted epitopes. Donor HLA type was relevant to the analysis, as public TCR beta signatures indicated carriage of CMV infection together with the matching HLA type. Paper-wide results and their limitations: The ex vivo response was dominated by HLA-C-restricted CMV-specific TCR beta clonotypes, which also provided the single most frequent clonotype in two of eight donors. In both this cohort and an independent cohort of 352 donors, the cumulative frequency of public TCR beta family members distinguished carriers of CMV infection plus the relevant HLA type.

From the cysteine up to the phenylalanine, the CDR3 has a length of 14 residues. Just CDR3 DNA is preserved here, 42 bases in frame from base 1. Trimming at the junction amounts to 1 base on V and 8 bases on J, and the germline ends lie 9 bases apart. This clonotype was seen a few times. Its antigen has not been determined. No base-level quality is on record; no much larger clone is a single base apart. The sequencer listed for this sample is Illumina HiSeq 1500. TCRdb took the public reads, trimmed them with fastp at Q25, ran MiXCR for clone calling and kept in-frame beta chains. When rows share a CDR3 protein, they turn into one entry using the most common DNA and genes. The sample includes about 700,000 distinct CDR3 sequences, with around 30% observed a single time. The ten biggest clones cover 15% to 20% of the sample. The treatment or condition tag for this specimen amounts to: in vitro stimulation with specific CMV peptide epitopes to enrich CMV-specific T cells.

This sample comprised cultured PBMCs, obtained from culture after CMV antigen stimulation. This clonotype originated in a human donor in good health (CMV status not recorded). Some clones in this sample may be carry-over from other donors' samples. The chain was built from TRBV12-3 or TRBV12-4 and TRBJ1-6; the D segment could be TRBD1, given 5 matching bases. The nucleotide sequence reads as follows: TGTGCCAGCAGTTTAGGACAGTCTGATTCACCCCTCCACTTT. Its coded protein is CASSLGQSDSPLHF.